This passage covers 3 T cell receptor beta chains from one sample sequenced in a study of shared clonotypes between healthy human individuals. The naive CD8 subset, CD45RO-negative cells positively selected for CCR7, excluded terminally differentiated effector memory CD45RA+ cells. TCRdb keeps only in-frame clones here, not all; method: immunoSEQ multiplex PCR. The repertoire holds hundreds of thousands of clones, with 90% to 98% as singletons. Sequencing was performed on naive CD8+ T cells sorted from blood. These TCRs come from a man aged 25 to 45 in good health.

This chain connects TRBV29-1 to TRBJ2-1, with a possible D match to TRBD1 (5 bases). V lost 3 bases, J lost 0 bases, and 9 bases lay in between. The CDR3 has 14 residues. In germline, CDR1 is SQVTM, CDR2 ANQGSEA. The CDR3 loop is CSVEWQGSYNEQFF. DNA of the CDR3: TGCAGCGTTGAGTGGCAGGGCTCCTACAATGAGCAGTTCTTC.

The chain links TRBV7-9 to TRBJ2-5; D not certain. V lost 5 bases and J lost 1, with 11 bases in between. Germline CDR1 SEHNR, CDR2 FQNEAQ (reference sequence). This CDR3 has 14 residues. CDR3 coding DNA: TGTGCCAGCAGCCCCCCCCGGCCCCAAGAGACCCAGTACTTC. It encodes CASSPPRPQETQYF. The variable domain in full, completed from reference TRBV7-9 and TRBJ2-5, reads DTGVSQNPRHKITKRGQNVTFRCDPISEHNRLYWYRQTLGQGPEFLTYFQNEAQLEKSRLLSDRFSAERPKGSFSTLEIQRTEQGDSAMYLCASSPPRPQETQYFGPGTRLLVL.

The J gene is TRBJ2-3, the V gene TRBV2, with 7 bases matching TRBD2. V gave up 4 bases and J gave up 0 bases; unmatched junction bases: 7. This CDR3 comprises 16 residues. In germline, CDR1 is SNHLY, CDR2 FYNNEI. CDR3 sequence reads: CASSASWRESTDTQYF. The CDR3 DNA sequence: TGTGCCAGCAGTGCGAGCTGGCGGGAGAGCACAGATACGCAGTATTTT.